The present TCR beta chain was sequenced within a study of T-cell memory formation after mild COVID-19. Overall study context: In these data, TCR clusters were largely donor specific.

Germline CDR1 and CDR2: SEHNR and FQNEAQ (reference sequence). This CDR3 is 17 amino acids long. V lost 5 bases to trimming and J lost 2 bases; unmatched junction nucleotides: 6. Study-wide points: Clones contracting across day 15 to 85 had a balanced CD4/CD8 profile; later expanding clones leaned CD4+. Mostly located in CM and EM were contracting CD4+ clones, with contracting CD8+ clones located in EMRA.

On this clonotype itself: The antigen remains undetermined.

TCRdb re-derived calls from the 5' RACE reads in MiXCR, one entry per CDR3 protein. The sample lists over 450,000 distinct CDR3 sequences; about a fifth were seen once. Sequencing was performed on PBMCs or a T cell subset sorted from them (not recorded which). This receptor was obtained from an adult woman who had mild COVID-19 (a few samples of this study predate the infection). Cell type and time point are not known. The chain employs TRBV7-9 and TRBJ2-1; the match to TRBD2 covers 13 bases. CDR3 sequence (DNA): TGTGCCAGCAGCCGGACTAGCGGGGGCCTTACCTACAATGAGCAGTTCTTC. This encodes CASSRTSGGLTYNEQFF.